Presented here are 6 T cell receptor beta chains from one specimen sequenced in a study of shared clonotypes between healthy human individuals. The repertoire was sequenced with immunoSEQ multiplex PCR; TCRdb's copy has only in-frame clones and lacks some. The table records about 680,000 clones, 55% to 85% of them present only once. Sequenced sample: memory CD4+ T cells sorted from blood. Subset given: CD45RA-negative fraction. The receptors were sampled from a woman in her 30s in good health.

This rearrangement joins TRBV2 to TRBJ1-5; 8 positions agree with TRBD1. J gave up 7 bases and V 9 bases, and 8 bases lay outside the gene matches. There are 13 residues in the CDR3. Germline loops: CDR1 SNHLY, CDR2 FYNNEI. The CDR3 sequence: CASTRQGTQPQHF. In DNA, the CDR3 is TGTGCCAGTACACGACAGGGGACGCAGCCCCAGCATTTT.

CDR3 nucleotides: TGTGCCAGCAGTGGGTCGAGGGGTCGAGAGACCCAGTACTTC. It translates to CASSGSRGRETQYF. The genes are TRBV2 and TRBJ2-5; D possibly matches TRBD1 or TRBD2 (5 bases each). Trimming took 4 bases from V and 4 from J, leaving 13 bases between them. The CDR3 loop spans 14 amino acids. Germline V gene data show CDR1 as SNHLY and CDR2 as FYNNEI.

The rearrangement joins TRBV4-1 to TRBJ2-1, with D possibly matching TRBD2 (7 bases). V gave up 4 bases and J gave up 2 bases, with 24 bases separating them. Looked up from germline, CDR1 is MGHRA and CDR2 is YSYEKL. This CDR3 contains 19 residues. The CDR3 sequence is CASSPAGAGVGGTYNEQFF. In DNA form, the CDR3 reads TGCGCCAGCAGCCCCGCGGGGGCGGGAGTAGGGGGGACCTACAATGAGCAGTTCTTC.

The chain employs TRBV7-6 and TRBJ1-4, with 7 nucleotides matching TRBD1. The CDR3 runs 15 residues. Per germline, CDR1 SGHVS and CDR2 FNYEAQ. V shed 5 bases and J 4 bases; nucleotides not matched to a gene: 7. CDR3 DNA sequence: TGTGCCAGCAGCCCTAACAGGGGCGGTAATGAAAAACTGTTTTTT. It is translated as CASSPNRGGNEKLFF.

CDR3 amino acids: CASSLIGTALNQPQHF. In DNA form, the CDR3 reads TGTGCCAGCAGTTTAATAGGGACAGCTCTAAATCAGCCCCAGCATTTT. This rearrangement joins TRBV28 to TRBJ1-5; 7 bases fit TRBD1. The germline gives CDR1 MDHEN, CDR2 SYDVKM. This CDR3 comprises 16 residues. V dropped 2 bases and J dropped 4; count of bases not matched to a gene: 8.

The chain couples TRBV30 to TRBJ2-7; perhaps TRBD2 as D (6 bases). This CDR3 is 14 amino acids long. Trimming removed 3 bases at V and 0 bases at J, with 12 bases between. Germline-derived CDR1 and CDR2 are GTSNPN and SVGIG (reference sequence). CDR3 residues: CAWRPVGGSYEQYF. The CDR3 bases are TGTGCCTGGAGGCCCGTGGGGGGCTCCTACGAGCAGTACTTC.